The source of this T cell receptor (beta chain) is a study of low-dose radiotherapy and immunotherapy resistance in tumors. Study in general: At a dose of 200 mg/m2, intravenous cyclophosphamide was given every two weeks, one day before radiation and immunotherapy.

The time point here: after trial treatment. Indicated treatment: LDRT plus nivolumab, ipilimumab, low-dose cyclophosphamide and aspirin (RACIN trial). The donors' regimen was nivolumab, ipilimumab, aspirin, low-dose cyclophosphamide and low-dose radiotherapy. The patients who were eligible all carried advanced solid tumors that lacked tumor-infiltrating lymphocytes, meaning the tumors were TIL-negative. TRAV- and TRBV-specific primers, spanning alpha and beta chains, primed first-strand cDNA. The authors amplified TCRs for 20 to 25 PCR cycles with a constant-region primer and a V-primer adapter. TCRdb reprocessed the reads with MiXCR, giving one entry per CDR3 protein. In the table there are about 30,000 distinct CDR3 sequences, about 53% of which are singletons. The sequences come from PBMCs, collected after low-dose radiotherapy plus immunotherapy. This receptor was identified in a male donor with gallbladder cancer.

This chain's CDR3 is CASSYTGGRTEAFF. The CDR3 DNA is TGTGCCAGCAGTTACACAGGGGGCCGCACTGAAGCTTTCTTT. The gene calls are TRBV6-2 or TRBV6-3 and TRBJ1-1; TRBD1 matches 9 bases. CDR1 is MNHEY, CDR2 SVGEGT, per germline. CDR3 length: 14 residues. Unmatched junction bases numbered 2, after V lost 2 bases and J lost 4 bases.